These 21 T cell receptor beta chains originate from one sample sequenced in a study of blood T cell repertoires in COVID-19. Some clones are missing from TCRdb's copy, which holds only in-frame ones; the method was immunoSEQ multiplex PCR. The data contain approximately 170,000 clones, 87% of them seen just once; the ten biggest clones take up around 3.5%. Sequenced material: peripheral blood. The receptors derive from a man aged 18 to 30 with active or convalescent COVID-19.

This clone was observed a single time. V and J are TRBV2 and TRBJ2-5; tentatively, D is TRBD2 (5 bases). This CDR3 comprises 14 residues. Deletions cut 4 bases from V and 4 bases from J, with 13 bases between. The V gene's germline CDR1 is SNHLY and CDR2 FYNNEI. The CDR3 DNA is TGTGCCAGCAGTGTGGGAGAAGGTTTAGAGACCCAGTACTTC. It is translated as CASSVGEGLETQYF.

In regard to this clone: The junction does not match germline at one end; this may be a read error. V and J are TRBV27 and TRBJ2-1, with 10 nucleotides matching TRBD2. The CDR3 consists of 15 residues. The germline V gene has CDR1 MNHEY and CDR2 SMNVEV (reference sequence). CDR3 DNA: TGTGCCAGCAGCTCAAATAGCGGGGGGACGACGTTATCAGTCTTC. Translating gives CASSSNSGGTTLSVF.

The chain uses TRBV11-2 and TRBJ1-1; D is undetermined. Germline V gene lookup returns CDR1 SGHAT and CDR2 FQNNGV. This CDR3 spans 14 amino acids. Trimming stripped 2 bases from V and 3 bases from J, with 10 bases between. This CDR3 is CASSLNPGYTEAFF. CDR3 sequence (DNA): TGTGCCAGCAGCTTAAACCCAGGCTACACTGAAGCTTTCTTT.

The chain uses TRBV4-2 and TRBJ2-7, with 10 bases matching TRBD2. The CDR3 covers 16 residues. Germline assignment: CDR1 LGHNA and CDR2 YNFKEQ. With 5 bases clipped from V and 1 base from J, the junction kept 8 bases outside the gene matches. The CDR3 DNA sequence: TGTGCCAGCAGCGAACTCAGCGGGAGGGGATCCTACGAGCAGTACTTC. It specifies CASSELSGRGSYEQYF.

The J gene is TRBJ1-1, the V gene TRBV11-2; possible D gene TRBD1, 6 bases. V was shortened by 4 bases and J by 3 bases, with 12 bases between the two germline ends. This CDR3 has 14 residues. Germline lookup yields CDR1 SGHAT and CDR2 FQNNGV. In DNA, the CDR3 is TGTGCCAGCAGCTATGGATCAGGGGACACTGAAGCTTTCTTT. It is translated as CASSYGSGDTEAFF.

The chain combines TRBV11-2 with TRBJ1-1, with TRBD1 as a possible D gene (5 bases). CDR1 is SGHAT and CDR2 is FQNNGV in the germline V gene. V was clipped by 5 bases and J by 7 bases, with 17 bases between them. The CDR3 sequence is 14 residues long. Written as DNA, the CDR3 is TGTGCCAGCAGCCCAAATCGGTATAGGGGTGAAGCTTTCTTT. This sequence encodes CASSPNRYRGEAFF.

The rearrangement links TRBV6-5 to TRBJ1-1, with D possibly matching TRBD1 (5 bases). This CDR3 spans 13 amino acids. Germline-derived CDR1 and CDR2 are MNHEY and SVGAGI. V was trimmed by 7 bases and J by 1 base, leaving 10 bases between them. In DNA, the CDR3 is TGTGCCAGCACCCGGGGGGGGAACACTGAAGCTTTCTTT. Protein sequence: CASTRGGNTEAFF.

The count of this clone is one. The gene calls are TRBV3-1 (or the pseudogene TRBV3-2) and TRBJ1-6; TRBD1 agrees at 8 bases. V dropped 5 bases and J dropped 9; count of bases not matched to a gene: 9. The V gene's germline CDR1 is LGHDT and CDR2 YNNKEL (reference sequence). The CDR3 runs to 15 residues. The CDR3 spells CASSYTRTGSSPLHF. DNA of the CDR3: TGTGCCAGCAGCTACACGCGGACAGGGAGTTCACCCCTCCACTTT.

This sequence joins TRBV6-5 and TRBJ2-7, with D possibly matching TRBD1 (5 bases). Trimming pared 0 bases from V and 6 bases from J, leaving 15 bases between. Germline V gives CDR1 MNHEY, CDR2 SVGAGI. There are 15 residues in the CDR3. The CDR3 nucleotides are TGTGCCAGCAGTTACTCCCCAGGGTCGTTACGCGAGCAGTACTTC. This translates into CASSYSPGSLREQYF.

The chain uses TRBV18 and TRBJ2-1, with a possible D match to TRBD2 (5 bases). CDR1 KGHSH and CDR2 LQKENI come from the germline V gene. V was cut by 3 bases and J by 6 bases, with 15 bases left in between. The CDR3 consists of 15 residues. CDR3 bases: TGTGCCAGCTCACCTGCGGGCGTCTATCGCAATGAGCAGTTCTTC. The encoded protein is CASSPAGVYRNEQFF.

The chain uses TRBV7-9 and TRBJ1-6; a possible D gene is TRBD1 (6 bases). CDR1 and CDR2 (germline): SEHNR, FQNEAQ (reference sequence). The CDR3 runs 16 residues. V lost 4 bases and J 7 bases, leaving 17 bases between the germline ends. This chain's CDR3 is CASSSTIGDRNSPLHF. The CDR3 DNA follows: TGTGCCAGCAGCTCGACCATAGGCGACAGGAATTCACCCCTCCACTTT.

The chain has TRBV3-1 (or the pseudogene TRBV3-2) and TRBJ1-2; no clear D gene. V gave up 0 bases and J gave up 5 bases, with 10 bases separating them. Looked up from germline, CDR1 is LGHDT and CDR2 is YNNKEL (reference sequence). This CDR3 contains 14 residues. The CDR3 region is CASSQEVEVYGYTF. The DNA for the CDR3 is TGTGCCAGCAGCCAAGAAGTAGAGGTTTATGGCTACACCTTC.

The chain recombines TRBV7-9 with TRBJ1-1, with D uncertain. Germline V CDR1 and CDR2: SEHNR, FQNEAQ (reference sequence). This CDR3 is built from 13 residues. Trimming pared 5 bases from V and 7 bases from J, leaving 14 bases between. The CDR3 DNA reads TGTGCCAGCAGCCTTGGGCGCGGACTTGAAGCTTTCTTT. It is translated as CASSLGRGLEAFF.

The chain carries TRBV4-2 and TRBJ2-3, with 11 bases that match TRBD2. The CDR3 has 20 amino acids. The J segment lost 0 bases and the V segment lost 1 base, leaving 12 bases of the junction unmatched. CDR1 is LGHNA and CDR2 is YNFKEQ in the germline V gene. The CDR3 nucleotides are TGTGCCAGCAGCCAAGTCCGGGGGGCTAGCGGGGGGCCTAGCACAGATACGCAGTATTTT. Translating gives CASSQVRGASGGPSTDTQYF.

The chain combines TRBV11-2 with TRBJ1-3, with 8 positions matching TRBD1. This CDR3 has 16 amino acids. V dropped 5 bases and J dropped 4; count of bases not matched to a gene: 10. The V gene's germline CDR1 is SGHAT and CDR2 FQNNGV. The chain's CDR3 is CASSRVRGRPGNTIYF. CDR3 coding DNA: TGTGCCAGCAGCCGCGTCAGGGGGCGTCCAGGAAACACCATATATTTT.

V is TRBV7-2 and J is TRBJ2-5; TRBD1 is a possible D gene (6 bases). Trimming removed 5 bases from V and 2 bases from J, with 12 bases in between. CDR3 length: 14 residues. Germline assignment: CDR1 SGHTA and CDR2 FQGNSA. In nucleotides, the CDR3 is TGTGCCAGCAGCCCAGGACAGAGACAAGAGACCCAGTACTTC. This translates into CASSPGQRQETQYF.

The rearrangement links TRBV5-1 to TRBJ1-2; a weak D match, TRBD1 (6 bases). V was trimmed by 2 bases and J by 4 bases, leaving 15 bases between them. Germline CDR1 reads SGHRS; CDR2 reads YFSETQ. The CDR3 loop spans 15 amino acids. The chain's CDR3 is CASSLQGTGSYGYTF. The CDR3 nucleotides read TGCGCCAGCAGCTTACAGGGTACGGGGTCCTATGGCTACACCTTC.

V is TRBV2 and J is TRBJ2-2; D gene uncertain. CDR3 length equals 14 residues. Looked up from germline, CDR1 is SNHLY and CDR2 is FYNNEI. V lost 3 bases and J 2 bases, leaving 7 bases between the germline ends. The DNA of the CDR3 is TGTGCCAGCAGTGACTCGCGAAACACCGGGGAGCTGTTTTTT. It specifies CASSDSRNTGELFF.

This clone is a singleton in its sample. The V gene is TRBV6-2 or TRBV6-3, the J gene TRBJ2-1; 10 bases line up with TRBD2. The CDR3 is 18 amino acids. CDR1 MNHEY and CDR2 SVGEGT come from the germline V gene. V gave up 6 bases and J gave up 0 bases; unmatched junction bases: 11. The CDR3 protein is CASRPARTSGSSYNEQFF. In DNA form, the CDR3 reads TGTGCCAGCAGGCCTGCTCGGACTAGCGGTAGCTCCTACAATGAGCAGTTCTTC.

The chain recombines TRBV7-9 with TRBJ2-7, with D perhaps matching TRBD2 (5 bases). Germline values: CDR1 SEHNR, CDR2 FQNEAQ (reference sequence). V lost 3 bases, J lost 6 bases, and 15 bases lay in between. The CDR3 spans 14 residues. The CDR3 spells CASSLAISGGEQYV. CDR3 DNA: TGTGCCAGCAGCTTGGCAATCTCCGGAGGCGAGCAGTACGTC.

Written as DNA, the CDR3 is TGTGCCAGCAGCGTAGGCACGGGAGCCTACGAGCAGTACTTC. This sequence encodes CASSVGTGAYEQYF. The J gene is TRBJ2-7, the V gene TRBV9; tentatively, D is TRBD2 (6 bases). V lost 0 bases, J lost 2 bases, and 9 bases lay in between. The CDR3 consists of 14 residues. Germline CDR1 reads SGDLS; CDR2 reads YYNGEE.